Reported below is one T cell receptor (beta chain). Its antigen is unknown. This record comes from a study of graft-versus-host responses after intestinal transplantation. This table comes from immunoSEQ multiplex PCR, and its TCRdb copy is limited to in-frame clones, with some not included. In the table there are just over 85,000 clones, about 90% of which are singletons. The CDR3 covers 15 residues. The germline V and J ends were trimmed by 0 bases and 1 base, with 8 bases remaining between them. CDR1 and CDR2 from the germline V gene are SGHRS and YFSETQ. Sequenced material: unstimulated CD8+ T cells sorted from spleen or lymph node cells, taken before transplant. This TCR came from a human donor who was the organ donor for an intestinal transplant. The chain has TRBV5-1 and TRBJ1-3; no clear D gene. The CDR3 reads CASSLGTTSGNTIYF. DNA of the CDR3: TGCGCCAGCAGCTTGGGGACTACATCTGGAAACACCATATATTTT.